This T cell receptor beta chain derives from a study of OX40 agonist ivuxolimab in advanced cancers. Across the whole study: Patients receiving dose escalation had hepatocellular carcinoma, melanoma, renal cell or head and neck cancer.

Clones were read by immunoSEQ multiplex PCR, and TCRdb kept only the in-frame ones, dropping some. The sample holds about 67,000 clones, around 84% seen once. The cohort excluded patients with autoimmune disease history or systemic immunosuppression. Per germline, CDR1 MDHEN and CDR2 SYDVKM. V was pared by 5 bases and J by 7 bases, with 9 bases between. The CDR3 sequence is 11 residues long. This chain connects TRBV28 to TRBJ2-7; a possible D gene is TRBD1 (6 bases). The sequences come from CD4+ or CD8+ T cells sorted from blood, collected in a trial of the OX40 agonist ivuxolimab. The TCR was taken from an adult with an advanced solid tumor such as melanoma, head and neck, liver or kidney cancer. The CDR3 nucleotides read TGTGCCAGCAGTACGAGGGGGGAGCAGTACTTC. Translation: CASSTRGEQYF.